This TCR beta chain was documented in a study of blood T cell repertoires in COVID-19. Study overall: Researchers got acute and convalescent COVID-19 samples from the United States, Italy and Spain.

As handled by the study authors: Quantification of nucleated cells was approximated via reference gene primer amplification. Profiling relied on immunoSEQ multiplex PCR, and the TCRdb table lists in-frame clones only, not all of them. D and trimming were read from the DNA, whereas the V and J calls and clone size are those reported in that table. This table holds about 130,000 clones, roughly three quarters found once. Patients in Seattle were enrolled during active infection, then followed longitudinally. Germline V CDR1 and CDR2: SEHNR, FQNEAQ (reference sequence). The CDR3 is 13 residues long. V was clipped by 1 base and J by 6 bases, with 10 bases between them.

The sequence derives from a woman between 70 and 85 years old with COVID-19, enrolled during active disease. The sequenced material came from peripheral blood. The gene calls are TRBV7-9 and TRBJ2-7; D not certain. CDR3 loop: CASSLGNRVEQYF. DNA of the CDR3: TGTGCCAGCAGCTTAGGAAATCGGGTCGAGCAGTACTTC.